This T cell receptor beta chain comes out of a study of blood T cell repertoires in COVID-19. Study-wide background: Donors in the United States, Italy and Spain gave samples during acute or convalescent COVID-19. Sources were T cells, B-cell-depleted T cells, or PBMCs; the material itself was cDNA or gDNA.

Here immunoSEQ multiplex PCR was the method, and the copy in TCRdb shows in-frame clones only, minus some. The table records about 270,000 clones, about nine tenths of them present only once. The trim removed 6 bases at V and 4 bases at J, leaving 6 bases unmatched. The germline CDR1 and CDR2 sequences are SGHDN and FVKESK. The CDR3 covers 14 residues. Recruits, aged roughly 18 to 100 years, lived in 24 US areas. Resolution of symptoms, clearance, or two negative PCRs was present in recovered Cohort 3 donors. Material: PBMCs or T cells enriched from blood (not recorded which). The V and J genes are TRBV14 and TRBJ1-1; TRBD1 aligns across 9 bases. This TCR came from a woman aged 50 to 65 who had recovered from COVID-19. CDR3 coding DNA: TGTGCCAGCAGACAAACAGGGGGCAGCACTGAAGCTTTCTTT. As protein: CASRQTGGSTEAFF.